Below are 4 T cell receptor beta chains sequenced from a single sample in a study of OX40 agonist ivuxolimab in advanced cancers. Method: immunoSEQ multiplex PCR; TCRdb's copy keeps in-frame clones and lacks some. This table has fewer than 100,000 clones, around 86% appearing once. Source: CD4+ or CD8+ T cells sorted from blood, taken in a trial of the OX40 agonist ivuxolimab. These receptors came from an adult with an advanced solid tumor such as melanoma, head and neck, liver or kidney cancer.

The chain recombines TRBV6-1 with TRBJ1-1; 7 nucleotides line up with TRBD1. The CDR3 sequence is 14 residues long. CDR1 and CDR2 from the germline V gene are MNHNS and SASEGT. With V trimmed by 7 bases and J by 0 bases, 5 bases remained unmatched. The CDR3 reads CASIKDRMNTEAFF. Written as DNA, the CDR3 is TGTGCCAGCATTAAGGACAGGATGAACACTGAAGCTTTCTTT.

Worth noting for this clone: At one end, the junction sequence differs from germline, possibly due to a read error. The chain carries TRBV9 and TRBJ2-2, with D uncertain. Looked up from germline, CDR1 is SGDLS and CDR2 is YYNGEE. The CDR3 extends over 14 amino acids. DNA for the CDR3: TGTGCCAGCAGCGTAGTTTCTGTGACCGAGGAGCTGTTTTTT. Its translation is CASSVVSVTEELFF.

V usage is TRBV9 and J usage is TRBJ2-1; D tentatively reads TRBD1 or TRBD2 (6 bases each). Trimming pared 2 bases from V and 0 bases from J, leaving 15 bases between. Germline V lookup: CDR1 SGDLS, CDR2 YYNGEE. This CDR3 contains 17 residues. CDR3 coding DNA: TGTGCCAGCAGCGTGGGGGCGCGGGGAAGCTCCTACAATGAGCAGTTCTTC. Protein sequence: CASSVGARGSSYNEQFF.

This clone has only a few counts. The rearrangement uses TRBV6-5 and TRBJ1-6; D not resolved. Germline V gene lookup returns CDR1 MNHEY and CDR2 SVGAGI. The length of the CDR3 is 14 residues. The V and J ends lost 10 bases and 6 bases respectively, with 16 bases between them. The CDR3 sequence: CATCETWGNSPLHF. In DNA form, the CDR3 reads TGTGCCACATGCGAGACCTGGGGTAATTCACCCCTCCACTTT.